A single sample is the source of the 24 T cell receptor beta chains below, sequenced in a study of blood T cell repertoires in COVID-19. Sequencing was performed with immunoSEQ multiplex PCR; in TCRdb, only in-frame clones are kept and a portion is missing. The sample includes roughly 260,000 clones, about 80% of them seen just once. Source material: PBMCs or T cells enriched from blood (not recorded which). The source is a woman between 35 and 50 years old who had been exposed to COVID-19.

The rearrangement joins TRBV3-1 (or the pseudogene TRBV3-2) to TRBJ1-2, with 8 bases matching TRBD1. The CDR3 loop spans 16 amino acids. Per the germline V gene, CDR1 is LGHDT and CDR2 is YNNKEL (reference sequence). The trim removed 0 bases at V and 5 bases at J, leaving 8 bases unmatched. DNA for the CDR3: TGTGCCAGCAGCCAAGATCGACAGGGGTTACAGTATGGCTACACCTTC. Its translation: CASSQDRQGLQYGYTF.

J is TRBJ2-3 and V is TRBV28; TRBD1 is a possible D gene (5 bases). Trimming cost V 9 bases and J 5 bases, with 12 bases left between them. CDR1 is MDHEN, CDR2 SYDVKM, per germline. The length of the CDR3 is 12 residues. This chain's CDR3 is CASTNRIDTQYF. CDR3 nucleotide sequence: TGTGCCAGTACGAACAGGATAGATACGCAGTATTTT.

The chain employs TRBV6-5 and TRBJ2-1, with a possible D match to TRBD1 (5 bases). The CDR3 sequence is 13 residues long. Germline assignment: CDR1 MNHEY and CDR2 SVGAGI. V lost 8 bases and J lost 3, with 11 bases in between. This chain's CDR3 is CASGGQDYNEQFF. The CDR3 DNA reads TGTGCCAGCGGCGGACAAGACTACAATGAGCAGTTCTTC.

The CDR3 region has the DNA TGTGCCAGCAGTTACGGGCAGAGCCCTAATCAGCCCCAGCATTTT. This gives the protein CASSYGQSPNQPQHF. J is TRBJ1-5 and V is TRBV6-2 or TRBV6-3; unclear D gene. CDR1 MNHEY and CDR2 SVGEGT come from the germline V gene. Between the trimmed V and J ends, which lost 2 bases and 4 bases, there was a span of 12 bases. The CDR3 extends over 15 amino acids.

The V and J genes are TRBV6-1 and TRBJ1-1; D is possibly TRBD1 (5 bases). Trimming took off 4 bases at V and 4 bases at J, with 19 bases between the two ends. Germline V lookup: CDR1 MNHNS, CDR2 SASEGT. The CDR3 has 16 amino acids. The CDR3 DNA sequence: TGTGCCAGCAGTGGGGCCTTGGGGGGAGGAGGCACTGAAGCTTTCTTT. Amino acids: CASSGALGGGGTEAFF.

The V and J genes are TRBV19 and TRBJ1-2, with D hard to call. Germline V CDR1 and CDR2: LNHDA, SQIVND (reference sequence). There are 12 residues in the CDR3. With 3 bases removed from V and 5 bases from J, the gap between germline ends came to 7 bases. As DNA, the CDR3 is TGTGCCAGTAGTATGCAGTTATATGGCTACACCTTC. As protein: CASSMQLYGYTF. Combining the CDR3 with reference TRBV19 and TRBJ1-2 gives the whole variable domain DGGITQSPKYLFRKEGQNVTLSCEQNLNHDAMYWYRQDPGQGLRLIYYSQIVNDFQKGDIAEGYSVSREKKESFPLTVTSAQKNPTAFYLCASSMQLYGYTFGSGTRLTVV.

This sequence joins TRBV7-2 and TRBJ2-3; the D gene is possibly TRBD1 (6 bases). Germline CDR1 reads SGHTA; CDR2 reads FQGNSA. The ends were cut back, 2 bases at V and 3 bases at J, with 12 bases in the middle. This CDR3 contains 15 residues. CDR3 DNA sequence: TGTGCCAGCAGCTTAAGCAGGGGATTAACAGATACGCAGTATTTT. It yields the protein CASSLSRGLTDTQYF.

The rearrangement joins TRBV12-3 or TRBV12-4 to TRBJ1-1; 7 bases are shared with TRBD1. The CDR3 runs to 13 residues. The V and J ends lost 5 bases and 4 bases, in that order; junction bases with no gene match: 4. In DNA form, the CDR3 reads TGTGCCAGCAGTCTCGGACAGGCCACTGAAGCTTTCTTT. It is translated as CASSLGQATEAFF.

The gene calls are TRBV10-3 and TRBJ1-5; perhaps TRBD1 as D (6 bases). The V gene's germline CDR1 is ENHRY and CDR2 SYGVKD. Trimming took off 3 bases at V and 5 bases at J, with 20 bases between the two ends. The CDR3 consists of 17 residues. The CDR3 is CAISDLELIQGDQPQHF. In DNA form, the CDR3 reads TGTGCCATCAGTGACCTCGAATTGATACAGGGCGATCAGCCCCAGCATTTT.

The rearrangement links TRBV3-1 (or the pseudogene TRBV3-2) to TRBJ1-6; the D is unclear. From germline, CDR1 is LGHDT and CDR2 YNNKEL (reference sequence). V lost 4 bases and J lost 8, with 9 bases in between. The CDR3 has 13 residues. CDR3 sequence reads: CASSPQVDSPLHF. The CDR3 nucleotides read TGTGCCAGCAGCCCACAAGTCGATTCACCCCTCCACTTT.

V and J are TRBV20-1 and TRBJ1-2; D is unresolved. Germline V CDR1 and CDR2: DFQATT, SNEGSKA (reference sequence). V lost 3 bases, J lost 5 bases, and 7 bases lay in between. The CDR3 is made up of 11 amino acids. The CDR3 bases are TGCAGTGCTAGCCCACAATATGGCTACACCTTC. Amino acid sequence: CSASPQYGYTF.

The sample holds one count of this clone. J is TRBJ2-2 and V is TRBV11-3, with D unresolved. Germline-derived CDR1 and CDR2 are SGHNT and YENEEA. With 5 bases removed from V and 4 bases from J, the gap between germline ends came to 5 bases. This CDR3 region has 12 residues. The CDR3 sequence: CASSPVTGELFF. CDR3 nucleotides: TGTGCCAGCAGCCCGGTCACCGGGGAGCTGTTTTTT.

The CDR3 bases are TGTGCCAGCAGCTTTAGCTTCGGGGGGCACACTGAAGCTTTCTTT. Protein sequence: CASSFSFGGHTEAFF. The rearrangement uses TRBV11-3 and TRBJ1-1; D might be TRBD1 (6 bases). CDR1 SGHNT and CDR2 YENEEA come from the germline V gene. This CDR3 comprises 15 residues. Deletions cut 3 bases from V and 3 bases from J, with 14 bases between.

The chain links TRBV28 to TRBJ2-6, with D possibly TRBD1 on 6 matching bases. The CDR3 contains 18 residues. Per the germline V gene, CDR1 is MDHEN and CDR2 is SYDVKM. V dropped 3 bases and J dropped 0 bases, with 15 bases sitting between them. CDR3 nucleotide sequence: TGTGCCAGCAGTTTCCCACAGGGTTTTTCCTCTGGGGCCAACGTCCTGACTTTC. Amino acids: CASSFPQGFSSGANVLTF. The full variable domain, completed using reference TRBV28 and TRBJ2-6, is DVKVTQSSRYLVKRTGEKVFLECVQDMDHENMFWYRQDPGLGLRLIYFSYDVKMKEKGDIPEGYSVSREKKERFSLILESASTNQTSMYLCASSFPQGFSSGANVLTFGAGSRLTVL.

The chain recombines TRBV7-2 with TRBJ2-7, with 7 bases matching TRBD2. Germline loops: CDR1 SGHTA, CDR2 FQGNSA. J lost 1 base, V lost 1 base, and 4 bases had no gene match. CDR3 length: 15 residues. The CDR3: CASSLGAGNSYEQYF. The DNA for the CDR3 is TGTGCCAGCAGCTTAGGAGCGGGGAATTCCTACGAGCAGTACTTC.

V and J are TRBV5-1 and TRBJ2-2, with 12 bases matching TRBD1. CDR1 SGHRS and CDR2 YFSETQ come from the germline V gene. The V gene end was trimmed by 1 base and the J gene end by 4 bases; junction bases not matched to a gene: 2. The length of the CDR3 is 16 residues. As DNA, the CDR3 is TGCGCCAGCAGCTTGTGGGGACAGGGGGCCACCGGGGAGCTGTTTTTT. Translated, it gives CASSLWGQGATGELFF.

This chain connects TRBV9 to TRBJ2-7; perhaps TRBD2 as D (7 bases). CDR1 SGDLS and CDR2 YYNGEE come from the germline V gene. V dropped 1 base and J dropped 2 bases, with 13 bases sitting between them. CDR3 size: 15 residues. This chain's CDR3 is CASSVSPGGPYEQYF. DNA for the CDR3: TGTGCCAGCAGCGTATCCCCGGGGGGCCCCTACGAGCAGTACTTC.

CDR3 DNA sequence: TGTGCCAGCAGCTCTACAGAATTGAACACTGAAGCTTTCTTT. It is translated as CASSSTELNTEAFF. V gene TRBV9 combines with J gene TRBJ1-1; D call uncertain. V was pared by 4 bases and J by 0 bases, with 10 bases between. CDR3 length: 14 amino acids. Looked up from germline, CDR1 is SGDLS and CDR2 is YYNGEE. Together with reference TRBV9 and TRBJ1-1, the CDR3 gives the full variable domain: DSGVTQTPKHLITATGQRVTLRCSPRSGDLSVYWYQQSLDQGLQFLIQYYNGEERAKGNILERFSAQQFPDLHSELNLSSLELGDSALYFCASSSTELNTEAFFGQGTRLTVV.

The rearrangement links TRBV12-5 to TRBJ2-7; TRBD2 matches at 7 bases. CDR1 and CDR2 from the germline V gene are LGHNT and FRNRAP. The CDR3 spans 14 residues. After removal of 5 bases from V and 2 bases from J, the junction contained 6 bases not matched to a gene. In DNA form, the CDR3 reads TGTGCTAGTGGTCCCCCGGGGGGACCCTACGAGCAGTACTTC. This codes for CASGPPGGPYEQYF.

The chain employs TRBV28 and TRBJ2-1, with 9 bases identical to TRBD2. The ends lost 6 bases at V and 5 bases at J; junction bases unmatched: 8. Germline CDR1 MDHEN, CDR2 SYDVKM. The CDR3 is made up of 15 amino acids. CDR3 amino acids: CASRGSGGLNNEQFF. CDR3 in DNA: TGTGCCAGCAGGGGTAGCGGGGGCCTTAACAATGAGCAGTTCTTC.

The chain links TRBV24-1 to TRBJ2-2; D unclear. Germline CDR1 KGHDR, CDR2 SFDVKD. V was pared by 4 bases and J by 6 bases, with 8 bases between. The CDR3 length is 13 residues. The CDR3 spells CATSDTRAGELFF. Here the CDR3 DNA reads TGTGCCACCAGTGACACCCGGGCCGGGGAGCTGTTTTTT.

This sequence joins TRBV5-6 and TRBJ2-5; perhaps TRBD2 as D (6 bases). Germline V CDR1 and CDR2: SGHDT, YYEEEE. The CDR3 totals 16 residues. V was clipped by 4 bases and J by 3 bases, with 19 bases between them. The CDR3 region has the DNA TGTGCCAGCAGCCCTCTAGCGATAACTGGAAAAGAGACCCAGTACTTC. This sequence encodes CASSPLAITGKETQYF.

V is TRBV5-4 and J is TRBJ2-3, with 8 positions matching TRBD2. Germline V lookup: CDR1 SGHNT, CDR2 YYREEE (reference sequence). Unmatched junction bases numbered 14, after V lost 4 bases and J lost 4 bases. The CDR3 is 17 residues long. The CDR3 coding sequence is TGTGCCAGCAGCCCCGATTTCGCTCCGGGGGGGCCAGATACGCAGTATTTT. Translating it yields CASSPDFAPGGPDTQYF.

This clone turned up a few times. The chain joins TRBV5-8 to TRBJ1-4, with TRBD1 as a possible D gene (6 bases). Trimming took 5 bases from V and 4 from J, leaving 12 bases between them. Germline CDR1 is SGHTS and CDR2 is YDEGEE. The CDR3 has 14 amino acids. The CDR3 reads CASSSGQINEKLFF. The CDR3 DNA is TGTGCCAGCAGTTCAGGACAGATTAATGAAAAACTGTTTTTT.